Listed here is a single T cell receptor beta chain. This sample is drawn from a study of T-cell reconstitution after alpha-beta-depleted transplantation in children. Preparing the TCRbeta library involved the use of unique molecular identifiers. MiXCR, applied by TCRdb to the PCR reads, yields one record per CDR3 protein. The sample yields hundreds of thousands of distinct CDR3 sequences, roughly 17% seen once. Per the germline V gene, CDR1 is GTSNPN and CDR2 is SVGIG (reference sequence). The CDR3 covers 11 residues. Trimming removed 2 bases at V and 3 bases at J, with 5 bases between. The J gene is TRBJ2-7, the V gene TRBV30, with no clear D. The source material was PBMCs from the stem cell graft donor, sampled from the stem cell graft. The source of this sequence is a human donor who donated a stem cell graft to a child with acute myeloid leukemia. DNA for the CDR3: TGTGCCTGGAGTCGGAACTACGAGCAGTACTTC. Translating gives CAWSRNYEQYF.